Shown below are 27 T cell receptor beta chains from a single sample sequenced in a study of cytomegalovirus exposure and HLA in healthy donors. Primers for the PCR totalled 60 Vbeta and 13 Jbeta. Only in-frame clones appear in the TCRdb table, and some are missing; sequencing was by immunoSEQ multiplex PCR. This sample has approximately 190,000 clones; roughly 80% occur once, and the top ten carry 6.5%. The specimen sequenced was PBMCs. All receptors come from a woman between 45 and 65 years old in good health and CMV-seropositive.

The chain links TRBV28 to TRBJ2-3; 13 positions agree with TRBD2. The CDR3 loop spans 17 amino acids. CDR1 and CDR2 from the germline V gene are MDHEN and SYDVKM. The V segment lost 7 bases and the J segment 5 bases; nucleotides outside the gene matches: 12. The CDR3 is CASTFPTSGGAIDTQYF. CDR3 in DNA: TGTGCCAGCACTTTCCCCACTAGCGGGGGGGCCATAGATACGCAGTATTTT.

This clone was found a few times. The rearrangement joins TRBV4-3 to TRBJ1-2, with a tentative D call TRBD1 (5 bases). The CDR3 loop spans 16 amino acids. V was clipped by 1 base and J by 7 bases, with 19 bases between them. Looked up from germline, CDR1 is LGHNA and CDR2 is YSLEER. The CDR3 sequence is CASSQAGGDQAGGYTF. The CDR3 DNA reads TGCGCCAGCAGCCAAGCCGGCGGGGACCAAGCCGGTGGCTACACCTTC.

J is TRBJ2-7 and V is TRBV19, with 7 bases lining up with TRBD2. V shed 4 bases, J shed 7 bases, and the junction held 7 bases outside the gene matches. This CDR3 is 13 amino acids long. Germline values: CDR1 LNHDA, CDR2 SQIVND (reference sequence). This CDR3 reads CASSSGTNLEQYF. CDR3 DNA sequence: TGTGCCAGTAGTAGCGGGACTAACCTTGAGCAGTACTTC.

This sequence joins TRBV29-1 and TRBJ1-2; D remains unclear. Between the trimmed V and J ends, which lost 0 bases and 1 base, there was a span of 12 bases. The length of the CDR3 is 15 residues. Looked up from germline, CDR1 is SQVTM and CDR2 is ANQGSEA. Here the CDR3 reads CSVEDRIEINYGYTF. The CDR3 DNA sequence: TGCAGCGTTGAAGACAGGATAGAAATTAACTATGGCTACACCTTC.

V is TRBV5-1 and J is TRBJ1-2; possible D gene TRBD1, 6 bases. The CDR3 is 13 amino acids. V was trimmed by 3 bases and J by 3 bases, leaving 9 bases between them. From germline, CDR1 is SGHRS and CDR2 YFSETQ. The CDR3 loop reads CASSSRGDYGYTF. The CDR3 DNA reads TGCGCCAGCAGCTCCAGGGGAGACTATGGCTACACCTTC. Together with reference TRBV5-1 and TRBJ1-2, the CDR3 gives the full variable domain: KAGVTQTPRYLIKTRGQQVTLSCSPISGHRSVSWYQQTPGQGLQFLFEYFSETQRNKGNFPGRFSGRQFSNSRSEMNVSTLELGDSALYLCASSSRGDYGYTFGSGTRLTVV.

The CDR3 DNA follows: TGTGCCAGCAGCGTTACTAGCGGGAGGTTGGATACGCAGTATTTT. This translates into CASSVTSGRLDTQYF. This chain uses TRBV11-2 with TRBJ2-3; 12 nucleotides match TRBD2. V dropped 5 bases and J dropped 6; count of bases not matched to a gene: 6. Germline V gene lookup returns CDR1 SGHAT and CDR2 FQNNGV. The CDR3 is made up of 15 amino acids. The full variable domain, in which reference TRBV11-2 and TRBJ2-3 provide the parts outside the CDR3, is EAGVAQSPRYKIIEKRQSVAFWCNPISGHATLYWYQQILGQGPKLLIQFQNNGVVDDSQLPKDRFSAERLKGVDSTLKIQPAKLEDSAVYLCASSVTSGRLDTQYFGPGTRLTVL.

As regards this clone: This sample includes further DNA sequences coding for the same CDR3. The chain joins TRBV28 to TRBJ2-7, with TRBD2 identical over 9 bases. This CDR3 comprises 13 residues. Germline V gives CDR1 MDHEN, CDR2 SYDVKM. V lost 6 bases to trimming and J lost 7 bases; unmatched junction nucleotides: 7. This CDR3 is CASSPLRGGEQYF. In DNA, the CDR3 is TGTGCCAGCAGCCCCTTGCGGGGGGGGGAGCAGTACTTC.

This chain joins TRBV7-2 and TRBJ2-7; possible D gene TRBD2, 6 bases. Germline V gene lookup returns CDR1 SGHTA and CDR2 FQGNSA. Trimming stripped 4 bases from V and 3 bases from J, with 10 bases between. This CDR3 has 13 residues. CDR3 nucleotide sequence: TGTGCCAGCAGCTCGGGACTCCACTACGAGCAGTACTTC. This gives the protein CASSSGLHYEQYF.

This chain joins TRBV15 and TRBJ1-5; D ambiguous. CDR1 and CDR2 from the germline V gene are LNHNV and YYDKDF (reference sequence). Trimming shortened V by 0 bases and J by 10 bases, and 13 bases separated the two germline ends. The CDR3 covers 14 residues. Here the CDR3 reads CATSRDGLAKPQHF. DNA of the CDR3: TGTGCCACCAGCAGAGATGGCCTCGCCAAACCCCAGCATTTT.

CDR3 sequence reads: CASRGLAGGSVPDTQYF. CDR3 in DNA: TGTGCCAGCAGGGGGCTAGCGGGAGGGTCCGTCCCAGATACGCAGTATTTT. The chain joins TRBV21-1 to TRBJ2-3; the table's D call TRBD2 went unverified against the DNA. TRBV21-1 is a known pseudogene. This CDR3 is 17 amino acids long.

Worth noting for this clone: The junction shows a germline mismatch at one end, possibly a read error. The V call is TRBV27, the J call TRBJ2-6; tentatively, D is TRBD1 (5 bases). Germline values: CDR1 MNHEY, CDR2 SMNVEV (reference sequence). The CDR3 totals 15 residues. As DNA, the CDR3 is TGTGCCAGCAGCCCAGCAAGCTCTGGGGCCAACGGCCTGACTTTC. Its protein product is CASSPASSGANGLTF.

The table lists this clone with many counts. In DNA form, the CDR3 reads TGTGCCAGCAGCATCGTGACAGTTAACACCGGGGAGCTGTTTTTT. This encodes CASSIVTVNTGELFF. The chain couples TRBV5-6 to TRBJ2-2; the D gene is possibly TRBD1 (5 bases). The CDR3 consists of 15 residues. Germline lookup yields CDR1 SGHDT and CDR2 YYEEEE. Trimming stripped 4 bases from V and 2 bases from J, with 12 bases between. Full variable domain (remainder filled in from reference TRBV5-6 and TRBJ2-2): DAGVTQSPTHLIKTRGQQVTLRCSPKSGHDTVSWYQQALGQGPQFIFQYYEEEERQRGNFPDRFSGHQFPNYSSELNVNALLLGDSALYLCASSIVTVNTGELFFGEGSRLTVL.

J is TRBJ1-4 and V is TRBV28; D gene ambiguous. With 3 bases removed from V and 8 bases from J, the gap between germline ends came to 10 bases. The CDR3 loop spans 13 amino acids. Germline CDR1 is MDHEN and CDR2 is SYDVKM. This CDR3 is CASSFVQIEKLFF. CDR3 nucleotides: TGTGCCAGCAGTTTTGTCCAGATCGAAAAACTGTTTTTT.

The chain links TRBV28 to TRBJ2-6, with TRBD1 matching 9 bases. V trimming: 6 bases; J trimming: 0 bases; junction bases outside the gene matches: 9. The CDR3 is 18 residues long. In germline, CDR1 is MDHEN, CDR2 SYDVKM. CDR3 bases: TGTGCCAGCAGACCGACAGGGGGTTTCCTCTCTGGGGCCAACGTCCTGACTTTC. Its translation is CASRPTGGFLSGANVLTF.

V and J are TRBV28 and TRBJ1-1, with a weak D call TRBD1 (5 bases). Germline loops: CDR1 MDHEN, CDR2 SYDVKM. The CDR3 has 16 amino acids. With 2 bases removed from V and 4 bases from J, the gap between germline ends came to 17 bases. DNA of the CDR3: TGTGCCAGCAGTTTAGCTGCAGGGCCAGTCAGCACTGAAGCTTTCTTT. Translating it yields CASSLAAGPVSTEAFF.

V and J are TRBV5-1 and TRBJ2-3, with 8 bases that match TRBD2. V trimming: 1 base; J trimming: 3 bases; junction bases outside the gene matches: 4. Germline CDR1 reads SGHRS; CDR2 reads YFSETQ. This CDR3 comprises 15 residues. The CDR3 nucleotides read TGCGCCAGCAGCTTGTGGGGACTAGAAACAGATACGCAGTATTTT. Residues: CASSLWGLETDTQYF.

The chain couples TRBV7-8 to TRBJ1-3, with a weak D call TRBD1 (5 bases). Germline loops: CDR1 SGHVS, CDR2 FQNEAQ. This CDR3 is built from 14 residues. Trimming shortened V by 5 bases and J by 2 bases, and 10 bases separated the two germline ends. CDR3 in amino acids: CASSMGTAGNTIYF. DNA of the CDR3: TGTGCCAGCAGCATGGGGACTGCTGGAAACACCATATATTTT.

CDR3 region: CASPEEGSHEQYF. In DNA, the CDR3 is TGCGCCAGCCCTGAGGAGGGATCCCACGAGCAGTACTTC. The chain couples TRBV10-1 to TRBJ2-5, with a tentative D call TRBD2 (6 bases). The DNA end lines up better with TRBJ2-7; the J call may be wrong. Germline V lookup: CDR1 WNHNN, CDR2 SYGVQD (reference sequence). This CDR3 has 13 amino acids.

The chain is built from TRBV11-2 and TRBJ2-5; unclear D gene. The V end lost 5 bases, the J end lost 6 bases, and 7 bases lay between the germline ends. This CDR3 spans 11 amino acids. Germline values: CDR1 SGHAT, CDR2 FQNNGV. The CDR3 bases are TGTGCCAGCAGCCCCGAGAAGACCCAGTACTTC. It codes for CASSPEKTQYF.

In DNA, the CDR3 is TGTGCCAGCAGACAGACAGGCGGAAACTACGAGCAGTACTTC. This encodes CASRQTGGNYEQYF. The chain employs TRBV28 and TRBJ2-7; D possibly corresponds to TRBD1 (6 bases). V lost 6 bases to trimming and J lost 3 bases, with 15 bases between them. Germline assignment: CDR1 MDHEN and CDR2 SYDVKM. The CDR3 consists of 14 residues.

V gene TRBV2 combines with J gene TRBJ2-1; TRBD2 matches at 13 bases. Germline CDR1 reads SNHLY; CDR2 reads FYNNEI. V shed 5 bases, J shed 6 bases, and the junction held 4 bases outside the gene matches. This CDR3 is built from 15 residues. The CDR3 is CASSRLAGGVNEQFF. The CDR3 region has the DNA TGTGCCAGCAGTCGACTAGCGGGAGGTGTCAATGAGCAGTTCTTC.

The rearrangement joins TRBV4-3 to TRBJ2-3; 11 positions match TRBD2. Germline V gene lookup returns CDR1 LGHNA and CDR2 YSLEER. The CDR3 contains 19 residues. Trimming cost V 0 bases and J 2 bases; bases outside gene matches: 10. In DNA form, the CDR3 reads TGCGCCAGCAGCCAAGATATAGCGGGGGGGCCTCTGAACACAGATACGCAGTATTTT. Translated: CASSQDIAGGPLNTDTQYF.

This chain uses TRBV5-1 with TRBJ2-3; 8 nucleotides agree with TRBD2. This CDR3 spans 16 amino acids. Germline trimming cut 2 bases from V and 2 bases from J; bases unmatched to any gene: 7. Looked up from germline, CDR1 is SGHRS and CDR2 is YFSETQ. CDR3 DNA sequence: TGCGCCAGCAGCTTAATGGCGGGGGGTCCCACAGATACGCAGTATTTT. It specifies CASSLMAGGPTDTQYF.

The chain is built from TRBV18 and TRBJ2-3; no definite D call. V shed 6 bases and J shed 2 bases, with 3 bases lying between them. Germline values: CDR1 KGHSH, CDR2 LQKENI. This CDR3 has 11 residues. CDR3 nucleotide sequence: TGTGCCAGCTCGGCCACAGATACGCAGTATTTT. Translation: CASSATDTQYF.

The chain links TRBV4-2 to TRBJ1-1; 7 nucleotides align to TRBD1. Germline V lookup: CDR1 LGHNA, CDR2 YNFKEQ. V was clipped by 4 bases and J by 6 bases; unmatched bases: 5. CDR3 length: 13 residues. This chain's CDR3 is CASSRTGVAEAFF. CDR3 DNA: TGTGCCAGCAGCCGAACAGGGGTCGCTGAAGCTTTCTTT.

The chain carries TRBV18 and TRBJ1-4; 10 bases align to TRBD1. V trimming: 4 bases; J trimming: 3 bases; junction bases outside the gene matches: 2. The CDR3 runs to 15 residues. Germline loops: CDR1 KGHSH, CDR2 LQKENI. The CDR3 is CASSRGQGPNEKLFF. CDR3 in DNA: TGTGCCAGCTCACGGGGACAGGGGCCTAATGAAAAACTGTTTTTT.

The V and J genes are TRBV4-1 and TRBJ2-2; 10 bases match TRBD1. CDR1 and CDR2 (germline): MGHRA, YSYEKL. Trimming took 1 base from V and 1 from J; bases not matched to a gene: 3. This CDR3 is 17 amino acids long. Here the CDR3 DNA reads TGCGCCAGCAGCCAAGGATGGACAGGGGGGAACACCGGGGAGCTGTTTTTT. The encoded protein is CASSQGWTGGNTGELFF.